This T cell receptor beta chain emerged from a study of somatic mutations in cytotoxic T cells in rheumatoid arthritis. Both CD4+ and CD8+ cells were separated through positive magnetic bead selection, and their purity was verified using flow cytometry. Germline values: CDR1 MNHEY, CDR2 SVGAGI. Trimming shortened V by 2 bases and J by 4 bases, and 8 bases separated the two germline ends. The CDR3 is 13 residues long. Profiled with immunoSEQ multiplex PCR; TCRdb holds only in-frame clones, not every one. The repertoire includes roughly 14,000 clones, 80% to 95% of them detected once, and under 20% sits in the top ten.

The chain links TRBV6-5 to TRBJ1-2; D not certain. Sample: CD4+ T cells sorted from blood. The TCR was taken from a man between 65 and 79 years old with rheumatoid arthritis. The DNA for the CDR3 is TGTGCCAGCAGTTACACAGCCCGCTATGGCTACACCTTC. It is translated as CASSYTARYGYTF.